This TCR beta chain was obtained from a study of shared clonotypes between healthy human individuals (dated by TCRdb to about 2020). General notes on the study: The cohort included three men and two women between 18 and 49 years of age. Between about 0.94 and 8.9 billion PBMCs per donor were obtained by leukapheresis. To estimate repertoire size and how much clonotypes are shared between individuals, the study performed deep sequencing of blood TCR repertoires from a handful of healthy adults. For each donor, three plates each were used for CD4 naive and CD4 memory, two plates were used for CD8 naive, and one plate was used for CD8 memory. To increase sequencing depth and limit assay-specific biases, TCR repertoire library preparation and sequencing were carried out by different laboratories using diverse techniques. General conclusions and limits of the study: Estimated clonotype richness was generally larger for naive than for memory subsets. Sampling was limited to blood, and TCR repertoires in tissue likely differ from TCR repertoires in blood. About 4.5% of naive CD4, 3.5% of naive CD8, approximately 2% of memory CD4, and about 0.4% of memory CD8 clonotypes were shared across a few donors. Rarefaction of sorted-subset datasets indicated incomplete sequencing despite the large sequencing depth. Because the study included only a small number of donors, the genetic and exposure-history diversity represented was limited. Pairwise subsampling led to the expectation that sequencing depth would affect the degree of clonotype sharing among donors. Clonotypes shared by all four sorted-subset donors showed higher generation probabilities than non-shared clonotypes.

TCR CDR3 regions were amplified from genomic DNA by multiplex PCR using the deep immunoSEQ assay. Extracted genomic DNA from each cell subset was distributed evenly across all wells of several immunoSEQ 96-well plates, and each plate was treated as a replicate. For sorted subsets, about 220 ng of genomic DNA, equivalent to 25,000 to 30,000 T cell genomes, went into each replicate PCR. Purified libraries were measured with a Qubit 3.0 fluorometer, size-checked on a Bioanalyzer 2100, and measured again with the KAPA Library Quantification kit. Each immunoSEQ 96-well plate was sequenced on its own single-read 150-cycle Illumina NextSeq 550 flow cell. Per the original workflow: Because the immunoSEQ output held only junctional sequences and lacked quality scores, the filtering could not match the filtering applied to full-length reads. To assign V/J genes and CDR3, sequences were annotated using PyIR, a Python wrapper for IgBLAST v1.9, with IMGT germline references. Any read was removed if the V/J assignment was weak (E-value above 1e-6), the CDR3 was missing, or the read contained stop codons, out-of-frame junctions, or ambiguous translated residues. V3J clonotypes were defined as sequences sharing the same inferred V gene, J gene, and CDR3 amino acid sequence. To compute the percentage overlap between repertoires, the number of shared unique clonotypes was divided by the size of the smaller repertoire. Richness of each repertoire was evaluated using RTK rarefaction, the Chao1 estimator, and Recon v2.1 estimates of unobserved clonotypes. For all TCRbeta clonotypes obtained by the gDNA method from a few donors, generation probabilities were computed with OLGA. In its TCRdb copy, this immuneACCESS table keeps in-frame sequences only and misses some clones. Where compared with another copy, unresolved V genes explain less than half of these, and the others have no known cause. The D gene and trimming were derived from the DNA, and the V and J assignments and clone size from that table. This sample holds roughly 660,000 clones; 90% were observed only once. The top ten constitute 34% of the sample.

Note on this clone: The target of this receptor is not known. The sample holds no much larger clone one base away, and base qualities are not on file.

Per the germline V gene, ENHRY is the CDR1 and SYGVKD is the CDR2. V trim: 3 bases; J trim: 5 bases; unmatched bases: 11. The CDR3 goes from the cysteine to the phenylalanine over 17 residues. Only CDR3 DNA remains: 51 bases, in frame from the first base. The donors were healthy, HIV-negative adults who had no recently reported acute infections or vaccinations. Only Caucasian adults living in Nashville, Tennessee, USA were represented among the donors. CD8 memory samples combined magnetically selected CD45RO+ cells with CCR7-negative CD45RA+ effector memory (TemRA) cells. After blood collection by leukapheresis, PBMCs were isolated using Ficoll-Histopaque density gradient centrifugation and then cryopreserved in the vapor phase of liquid nitrogen. Analytical flow cytometry was used to check the purity and quantity of each magnetically sorted T cell population. Genomic DNA was isolated from each sorted fraction and quantified by UV absorbance on a Nanodrop 2000c.

This chain joins TRBV10-3 to TRBJ1-5; 9 junctional bases match TRBD1. Sample: memory CD8+ T cells from PBMCs. The meaning of the sample's cell subset or site label: CD45RO+ cells pooled with CCR7-negative TemRA cells. The TCR was taken from a man between 18 and 35 years old in good health. Some clones in this sample may be carry-over from other donors' samples. The DNA sequence is as follows: TGTGCCATCAGTGACACCCCGGGACAGGGAACCTATCAGCCCCAGCATTTT. This is translated as CAISDTPGQGTYQPQHF.